This TCR beta chain was obtained from a study of early T cells in non-severe SARS-CoV-2 infection. Whole-study context: Chains were unpaired, as sequencing was done on bulk RNA from unsorted whole blood. General study findings and limits: Private and CD4 specificities were missed by VDJdb matching, which favored anti-spike CD8 responses.

The table lists this clonotype with many counts. Its antigen is not known. As part of library construction, unique molecular identifiers were attached to individual cDNA molecules. One entry per CDR3 protein, called by TCRdb with MiXCR from the 5' RACE reads. There are around 46,000 distinct CDR3 sequences in the sample; 5% to 6% occur only once, and about 5% lies in the top ten. Trimming removed 5 bases at V and 5 bases at J, with 19 bases between. The CDR3 is 15 residues long. Germline loops: CDR1 SGHAT, CDR2 FQNNGV. The sequence was obtained from an adult who was a healthcare worker with PCR-confirmed SARS-CoV-2 infection or an uninfected control (not recorded which). Sequences were derived from whole blood, sampled at baseline. The chain links TRBV11-2 to TRBJ2-7; D might be TRBD2 (5 bases). CDR3 sequence reads: CASSTLWGAKDEQYF. The CDR3 nucleotides are TGTGCCAGCAGCACTCTGTGGGGAGCGAAAGACGAGCAGTACTTC.